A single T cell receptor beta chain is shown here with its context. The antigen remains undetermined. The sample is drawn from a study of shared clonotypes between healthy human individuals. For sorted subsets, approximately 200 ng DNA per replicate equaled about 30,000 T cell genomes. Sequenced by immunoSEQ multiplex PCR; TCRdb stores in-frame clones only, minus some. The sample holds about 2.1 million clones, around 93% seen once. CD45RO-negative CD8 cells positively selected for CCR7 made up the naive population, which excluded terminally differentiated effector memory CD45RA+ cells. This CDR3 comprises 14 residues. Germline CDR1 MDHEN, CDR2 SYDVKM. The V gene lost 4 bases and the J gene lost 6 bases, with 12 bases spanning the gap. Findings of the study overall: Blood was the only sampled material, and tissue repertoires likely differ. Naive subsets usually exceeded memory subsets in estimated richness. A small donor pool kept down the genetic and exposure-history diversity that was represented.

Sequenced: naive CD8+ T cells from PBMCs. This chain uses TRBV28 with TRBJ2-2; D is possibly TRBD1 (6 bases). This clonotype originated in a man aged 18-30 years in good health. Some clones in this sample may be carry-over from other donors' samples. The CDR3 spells CASSSNRAAGELFF. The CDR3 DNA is TGTGCCAGCAGTTCAAACAGGGCAGCCGGGGAGCTGTTTTTT.